The TCR beta chain described here comes from a study of cytomegalovirus exposure and HLA in healthy donors. With 60 Vbeta and 13 Jbeta primers, the PCR was carried out. The repertoire was sequenced with immunoSEQ multiplex PCR; TCRdb's copy has only in-frame clones and lacks some. The top ten clones hold about 13% of a sample with around 140,000 clones, over 65% of them seen once. Healthy donors of bone marrow made up the group. With respect to this clone: Its antigen is not identified.

Study-wide results and limits: Most TCR beta V segments were productive about 87% or about 30% of the time in an earlier analysis. The majority of TCR sequences were rare, yet some public TCRs appeared in many donors.

The CDR3 runs to 12 residues. V lost 4 bases and J lost 2, with 7 bases in between. Looked up from germline, CDR1 is SQVTM and CDR2 is ANQGSEA. The sample comprised PBMCs. The sequence derives from a man aged 35-49 years in good health and CMV-seropositive. The J gene is TRBJ2-3, the V gene TRBV29-1; D call uncertain. CDR3 loop: CSVVTFTDTQYF. The DNA for the CDR3 is TGCAGCGTTGTAACTTTCACAGATACGCAGTATTTT.